This TCR beta chain was recorded in a study of shared clonotypes between healthy human individuals. With regard to this clone: This may arise from a read error, as a much more abundant clone is one base away. In the same sample, other DNA sequences code for this CDR3.

Using immunoSEQ multiplex PCR, the repertoire was profiled, and TCRdb retains in-frame clones only, with some absent. Among a few million clones listed, approximately 94% were seen once. This CDR3 has 11 amino acids. Trimming shortened V by 1 base and J by 9 bases, and 6 bases separated the two germline ends. Germline V gives CDR1 SEHNR, CDR2 FQNEAQ (reference sequence). Sequenced: naive CD4+ T cells sorted from blood. Subset: CD45RA+ positively selected. This sequence joins TRBV7-9 and TRBJ2-5, with D possibly TRBD2 on 6 matching bases. The origin of this receptor is a man younger than 30 in good health. The CDR3 protein is CASSLGEAQYF. The CDR3 DNA follows: TGTGCCAGCAGCTTAGGGGAGGCCCAGTACTTC.